These 11 T cell receptor beta chains were sequenced from one sample in a study of T cell responses to AZD1222 COVID-19 vaccine. TCRdb's copy holds only in-frame clones and misses some; the assay was immunoSEQ multiplex PCR. Of 90,000 to 150,000 clones listed, roughly 90% are singletons. The material sequenced was peripheral blood, taken on day 0 of AZD1222 vaccination. Every receptor here comes from an adult in good health.

Concerning this clone itself: The sample carries other DNA sequences with the same CDR3. V usage is TRBV7-3 and J usage is TRBJ1-3; D is uncertain. The CDR3 totals 12 residues. CDR1 and CDR2 from the germline V gene are SGHTA and FQGTGA. V was cut by 0 bases and J by 3 bases, with 0 bases left in between. Written as DNA, the CDR3 is TGTGCCAGCAGCTTAACTGGAAACACCATATATTTT. Its translation is CASSLTGNTIYF.

The rearrangement uses TRBV23-1 and TRBJ1-1; TRBD1 is a possible D gene (5 bases). TRBV23-1 is designated an ORF whose function remains uncertain. The V and J ends lost 3 bases and 8 bases respectively, with 25 bases between them. The CDR3 contains 17 residues. CDR3 nucleotides: TGCGCCAGCAGTCACCCGAGGACGGGGCGGCGAGGTGGGGAAGCTTTCTTT. Amino acid sequence: CASSHPRTGRRGGEAFF.

Only one count was recorded for this clone. V usage is TRBV20-1 and J usage is TRBJ2-1; D gene ambiguous. CDR3 length: 12 residues. The germline gives CDR1 DFQATT, CDR2 SNEGSKA (reference sequence). V lost 3 bases and J 1 base, leaving 4 bases between the germline ends. The CDR3 protein is CSASQSYNEQFF. The CDR3, as DNA: TGCAGTGCTAGTCAGTCCTACAATGAGCAGTTCTTC.

The gene calls are TRBV9 and TRBJ2-7; maybe TRBD2 (6 bases). Germline CDR1 is SGDLS and CDR2 is YYNGEE. The CDR3 is 16 amino acids. V was pared by 3 bases and J by 2 bases, with 18 bases between. CDR3: CASSGKTGTPPYEQYF. CDR3 sequence (DNA): TGTGCCAGCAGCGGTAAGACCGGGACTCCTCCCTACGAGCAGTACTTC.

The gene calls are TRBV5-1 and TRBJ1-2, with D perhaps matching TRBD1 (5 bases). This CDR3 has 13 residues. V lost 0 bases and J 8 bases, leaving 11 bases between the germline ends. Germline V lookup: CDR1 SGHRS, CDR2 YFSETQ. The CDR3 spells CASSLVGLSGYTF. DNA for the CDR3: TGCGCCAGCAGCTTGGTGGGGCTGAGCGGCTACACCTTC.

This sequence joins TRBV5-1 and TRBJ2-3; D is unclear. CDR1 is SGHRS and CDR2 is YFSETQ in the germline V gene. With 4 bases removed from V and 3 bases from J, the gap between germline ends came to 3 bases. The CDR3 has 11 residues. This CDR3 reads CASSTTDTQYF. The CDR3 DNA reads TGCGCCAGCAGCACAACAGATACGCAGTATTTT. Combining the CDR3 with reference TRBV5-1 and TRBJ2-3 gives the whole variable domain KAGVTQTPRYLIKTRGQQVTLSCSPISGHRSVSWYQQTPGQGLQFLFEYFSETQRNKGNFPGRFSGRQFSNSRSEMNVSTLELGDSALYLCASSTTDTQYFGPGTRLTVL.

The chain uses TRBV2 and TRBJ2-2, with 7 positions matching TRBD2. CDR1 SNHLY and CDR2 FYNNEI come from the germline V gene. The CDR3 is 14 amino acids. The CDR3 reads CATRGLAVTGELFF. As DNA, the CDR3 is TGTGCTACACGCGGGCTAGCGGTCACCGGGGAGCTGTTTTTT.

The chain joins TRBV6-5 to TRBJ1-5, with a weak D call TRBD1 (6 bases). Trimming left V 0 bases short and J 4 bases short, with 10 bases between. The CDR3 runs to 15 residues. The germline V gene has CDR1 MNHEY and CDR2 SVGAGI. The CDR3 region is CASSYSSQGNQPQHF. The CDR3 DNA reads TGTGCCAGCAGTTACTCGTCCCAGGGGAATCAGCCCCAGCATTTT.

The gene calls are TRBV14 and TRBJ1-1; the D is unclear. Per germline, CDR1 SGHDN and CDR2 FVKESK. The CDR3 sequence is 13 residues long. Trimming left V 0 bases short and J 9 bases short, with 11 bases between. The CDR3 DNA reads TGTGCCAGCAGCCAAGATCTTGGGCACCAAGCTTTCTTT. It encodes CASSQDLGHQAFF. Full variable domain (missing parts from reference TRBV14 and TRBJ1-1): EAGVTQFPSHSVIEKGQTVTLRCDPISGHDNLYWYRRVMGKEIKFLLHFVKESKQDESGMPNNRFLAERTGGTYSTLKVQPAELEDSGVYFCASSQDLGHQAFFGQGTRLTVV.

V usage is TRBV5-1 and J usage is TRBJ1-3; the match to TRBD1 covers 9 bases. Trimming took 0 bases from V and 6 from J; bases not matched to a gene: 4. In germline, CDR1 is SGHRS, CDR2 YFSETQ. CDR3 length equals 15 residues. The CDR3 sequence: CASSLGTGAANTIYF. As DNA, the CDR3 is TGCGCCAGCAGCTTGGGGACAGGGGCTGCAAACACCATATATTTT.

The chain couples TRBV29-1 to TRBJ1-4; D is unclear. V lost 3 bases and J lost 0, with 8 bases in between. CDR1 is SQVTM and CDR2 is ANQGSEA in the germline V gene. The CDR3 sequence is 14 residues long. CDR3 in amino acids: CSVEESATNEKLFF. CDR3 nucleotide sequence: TGCAGCGTTGAGGAGTCGGCAACTAATGAAAAACTGTTTTTT.